This T cell receptor (beta chain) originates from a study of T cells in Graves' hyperthyroidism and ophthalmopathy. Study-wide results and caveats: Model predictions of ophthalmopathy came a median about 6.3 months before onset.

What was amplified from RNA transcripts were TCR beta CDR3 regions. The primer set for the first-round RT-PCR of the TCR CDR3 was HTBI. One entry per CDR3 protein results from TCRdb running MiXCR on the multiplex PCR reads. The sample records 450,000 to 600,000 distinct CDR3 sequences, around 20% being singletons. This clonotype was seen many times. Its matching antigen is unknown. Germline V gives CDR1 SGHTA, CDR2 FQGNSA. The CDR3 runs to 15 residues. Between the trimmed V and J ends, which lost 2 bases and 6 bases, there was a span of 15 bases. The TCR originated in a man aged 35 to 55 with Graves' ophthalmopathy. This rearrangement joins TRBV7-2 to TRBJ2-3, with D perhaps given as TRBD1 or TRBD2 (6 bases each). Sequencing was done on a sample of blood. CDR3 loop: CASSLLPGGRDTQYF. In nucleotides, the CDR3 is TGTGCCAGCAGCTTATTGCCTGGGGGGCGGGATACGCAGTATTTT.